This TCR beta chain was documented in a study of shared clonotypes between healthy human individuals. Study background: Samples came from a couple of female and a few male donors aged 18 to 49. Study-level results: Few donors restricted represented genetic and exposure-history diversity.

On this clone: Its antigen is undetermined.

The repertoire was sequenced with immunoSEQ multiplex PCR; TCRdb's copy has only in-frame clones and lacks some. The sample records 1 million to 1.3 million clones, 78% being singletons. The receptor was isolated from a man between 18 and 29 years old in good health. Some clones in this sample may be carry-over from other donors' samples. What was sequenced was memory CD4+ T cells from PBMCs. Subset denoted: CD45RA-negative fraction.

The CDR3 bases are TGTGCCAGCAGAAGTCATAGCAATCAGCCCCAGCATTTT. Protein product: CASRSHSNQPQHF. This chain joins TRBV27 and TRBJ1-5; D not certain. The CDR3 spans 13 residues. The germline gives CDR1 MNHEY, CDR2 SMNVEV (reference sequence). V dropped 6 bases and J dropped 0 bases, with 6 bases sitting between them.